The T cell receptor beta chain described here comes from a study of blood T cell repertoires in COVID-19. Study details: Samples representing acute and convalescent COVID-19 were sourced from the United States, Italy and Spain. Sources were T cells, B-cell-depleted T cells, or PBMCs; the material itself was cDNA or gDNA.

Germline V CDR1 and CDR2: SGHKS, YYEKEE (reference sequence). This CDR3 spans 19 amino acids. J lost 1 base, V lost 4 bases, and 12 bases had no gene match. In the original analysis: Estimates of nucleated cell counts were drawn from the amplification of reference gene primers. Sequencing was performed with immunoSEQ multiplex PCR; in TCRdb, only in-frame clones are kept and a portion is missing. V, J and clone size derive from that table, while D and trimming were established from the DNA sequence. This table holds approximately 170,000 clones, roughly 86% found once. The source is a man in his 70s with acute or convalescent COVID-19. The genes are TRBV5-5 and TRBJ1-5; TRBD1 aligns across 12 bases. The sequencing input was peripheral blood. CDR3 region: CASSPYGTGGDRSNQPQHF. DNA for the CDR3: TGTGCCAGCAGCCCGTACGGGACAGGGGGCGACAGAAGCAATCAGCCCCAGCATTTT.